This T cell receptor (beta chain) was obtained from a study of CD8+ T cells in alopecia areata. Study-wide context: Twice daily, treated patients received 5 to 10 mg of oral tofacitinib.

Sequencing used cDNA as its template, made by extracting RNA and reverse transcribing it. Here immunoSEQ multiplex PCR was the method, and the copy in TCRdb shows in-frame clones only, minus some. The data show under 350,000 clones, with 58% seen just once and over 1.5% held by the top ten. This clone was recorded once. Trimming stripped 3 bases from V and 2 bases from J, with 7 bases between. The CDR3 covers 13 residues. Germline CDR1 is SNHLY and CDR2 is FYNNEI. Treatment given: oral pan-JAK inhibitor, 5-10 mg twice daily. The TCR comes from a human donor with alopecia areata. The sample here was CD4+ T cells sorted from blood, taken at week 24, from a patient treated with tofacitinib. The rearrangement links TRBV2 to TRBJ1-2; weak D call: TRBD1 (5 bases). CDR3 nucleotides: TGTGCCAGCAGTGAGTCAGGGAACTATGGCTACACCTTC. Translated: CASSESGNYGYTF.